These T cell receptor beta chains were read from a single sample in a study of blood T cell repertoires in COVID-19. The data were produced by immunoSEQ multiplex PCR, yet TCRdb's version contains in-frame clones alone and is incomplete. Of some 220,000 clones listed, 80% to 85% are singletons. Sequenced sample: peripheral blood. Every receptor here comes from a woman aged 65 to 85 with COVID-19, enrolled during active disease. The CDR3 runs from the conserved cysteine through the conserved F or W. D genes are given only for firm matches. A clone size is listed for some rows: how often the clone was seen (once, few, many), or a class if it is expanded.

V gene	D gene	clone size	CDR3 length	J gene	CDR3 DNA	CDR3 protein
TRBV5-6	-	-	16	TRBJ2-2	TGTGCCAGCAGCTTTCGGCGGATCCGGAACACCGGGGAGCTGTTTTTT	CASSFRRIRNTGELFF
TRBV25-1	TRBD2	-	18	TRBJ2-1	TGTGCCAGCAGTGATTCGCCCGTCGGACTAGCGGGAAAATCTGAGCAGTTCTTC	CASSDSPVGLAGKSEQFF
TRBV13	TRBD1	-	15	TRBJ2-7	TGTGCCAGCAGCCCCGTTACAGGGGGCCTATTCGAGCAGTACTTC	CASSPVTGGLFEQYF
TRBV6-2/TRBV6-3	TRBD2	-	15	TRBJ2-3	TGTGCCAGCAGTCCCCGACTAGCGGCAGCAGATACGCAGTATTTT	CASSPRLAAADTQYF
TRBV5-6	-	-	15	TRBJ1-6	TGTGCCAGCAGCTTGAGAGGACAGAATAATTCACCCCTCCACTTT	CASSLRGQNNSPLHF
TRBV5-6	-	-	13	TRBJ2-1	TGTGCCAGCAGCTTGGCTAGAAGGGGTGAGCAGTTCTTC	CASSLARRGEQFF
TRBV19	TRBD2	-	16	TRBJ2-1	TGTGCCAGTAGTATAGGGCTAGCGGGAGTCCACAATGAGCAGTTCTTC	CASSIGLAGVHNEQFF
TRBV5-6	-	-	15	TRBJ1-2	TGTGCCAGCAGCTCCGAGGGGGGGTTATATGATGGCTACACCTTC	CASSSEGGLYDGYTF
TRBV19	-	-	15	TRBJ2-3	TGTGCCACCAAAACCGGGACTGGAAGCACAGATACGCAGTATTTT	CATKTGTGSTDTQYF
TRBV11-3	TRBD1	-	15	TRBJ2-1	TGTGCCAGCAGCCAAGACAGGGGGCTATACAATGAGCAGTTCTTC	CASSQDRGLYNEQFF
TRBV28	-	-	16	TRBJ2-2	TGTGCCAGCCAACTTCCGGGACTGGCCAACACCGGGGAGCTGTTTTTT	CASQLPGLANTGELFF
TRBV9	TRBD1	-	17	TRBJ1-3	TGTGCCAGCAGCGAATTTCTCGGGACAGGGAACAGAAACACCATATATTTT	CASSEFLGTGNRNTIYF
TRBV9	TRBD2	-	15	TRBJ2-5	TGTGCCAGCAGCGGAGAAGCGGGGGTACAAGAGACCCAGTACTTC	CASSGEAGVQETQYF
TRBV11-2	TRBD1	-	15	TRBJ2-2	TGTGCCAGCAGCTTAGGGGCAGGGGGCACCGGGGAGCTGTTTTTT	CASSLGAGGTGELFF
TRBV2	-	-	16	TRBJ1-1	TGTGCCAGCAGTGATCTTCAACGGGGATCGGGCACTGAAGCTTTCTTT	CASSDLQRGSGTEAFF
TRBV3-1/TRBV3-2	-	-	14	TRBJ2-7	TGTGCCAGCAGCTACGGGACTGAAGCCTACGAGCAGTACTTC	CASSYGTEAYEQYF
TRBV5-1	TRBD1	-	14	TRBJ1-1	TGCGCCAGCAGCTTGAGACAGGGGAGTAATGAAGCTTTCTTT	CASSLRQGSNEAFF
TRBV9	TRBD2	-	15	TRBJ2-1	TGTGCCAGCAGCGAGACTAGCGGGAGATTAAGTGAGCAGTTCTTC	CASSETSGRLSEQFF
TRBV7-8	-	-	15	TRBJ1-3	TGTGCCAGCAGCTTAGGAGAGGGTAACCGAAACACCATATATTTT	CASSLGEGNRNTIYF
TRBV30	TRBD1	few	14	TRBJ1-2	TGTGCCTGGATTTCGCTGGACAGGGACTATGGCTACACCTTC	CAWISLDRDYGYTF
TRBV5-4	-	-	20	TRBJ1-1	TGTGCCAGCAGCTTCCTCCGGGCAGGGGCGACATCTACGCACCTTCCTGAAGCTTTCTTT	CASSFLRAGATSTHLPEAFF
TRBV7-6	TRBD2	-	17	TRBJ2-2	TGTGCCAGCAGCTTAAATCCGCGGGAGGGGGGAACCGGGGAGCTGTTTTTT	CASSLNPREGGTGELFF
TRBV6-2/TRBV6-3	TRBD1	once	15	TRBJ1-1	TGTGCCAGCAGCAACAGGGGTCCTCTGGCCTCAGAAGCTTTCTTT	CASSNRGPLASEAFF
TRBV14	-	few	14	TRBJ2-5	TGTGCCAGCAGCCGCCCCCTAGCGCAAGAGACCCAGTACTTC	CASSRPLAQETQYF